This T cell receptor (beta chain) is drawn from a study of blood T cell repertoires in COVID-19. The wider study: Specimens from acute and convalescent COVID-19 originated in the United States, Italy and Spain. PBMCs, B-cell-depleted T cells, or T cells provided the cDNA or gDNA that made up the material.

Trimming stripped 3 bases from V and 5 bases from J, with 7 bases between. This CDR3 region has 12 residues. Germline V gene sequence: CDR1 SNHLY, CDR2 FYNNEI. Method: immunoSEQ multiplex PCR; TCRdb's copy keeps in-frame clones and lacks some. The sample lists about 90,000 clones, 70% to 90% seen once, with roughly 10% in the top ten. This chain joins TRBV2 and TRBJ2-5, with D perhaps matching TRBD1 (5 bases). The sample comprised peripheral blood. This receptor was taken from a woman in her 70s with active or convalescent COVID-19. The CDR3 nucleotides read TGTGCCAGCAGTGACAGGGCCGAGACCCAGTACTTC. Protein product: CASSDRAETQYF.